The following is a T cell receptor (beta chain) sequence with its context. Regarding time point: cycle 4 day 1 (C4D1), after about 6 weeks of nivolumab. Every patient relapsed after autologous stem cell transplantation, and brentuximab vedotin exposure varied. Assay: immunoSEQ multiplex PCR; the TCRdb copy retains only in-frame clones and omits some. This sample carries about 14,000 clones, approximately 80% of them seen once, and the ten largest clones take 16%. These data are taken from a study of PD-1 blockade in classical Hodgkin lymphoma. V shed 2 bases and J shed 5 bases, with 12 bases lying between them. Germline CDR1 and CDR2: KGHSH and LQKENI. There are 14 residues in the CDR3.

V is TRBV18 and J is TRBJ2-5; D is possibly TRBD2 (5 bases). The receptor was isolated from a human donor with classical Hodgkin lymphoma. Specimen: peripheral blood mononuclear cells (PBMCs), collected before the fourth cycle of nivolumab. For the CDR3, the DNA is TGTGCCAGCTCACCAGCGAGGGTGCGTGAGACCCAGTACTTC. Its protein is CASSPARVRETQYF.